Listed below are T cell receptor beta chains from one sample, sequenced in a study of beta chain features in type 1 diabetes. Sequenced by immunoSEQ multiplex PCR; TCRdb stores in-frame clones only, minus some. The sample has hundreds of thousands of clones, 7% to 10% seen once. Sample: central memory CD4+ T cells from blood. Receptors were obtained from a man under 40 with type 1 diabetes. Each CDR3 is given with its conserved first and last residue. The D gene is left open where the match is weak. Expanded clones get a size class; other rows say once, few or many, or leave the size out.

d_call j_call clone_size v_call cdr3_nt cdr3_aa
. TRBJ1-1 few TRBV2 TGTGCCAGCAGTGAGGGGCCTCGGACGAACACTGAAGCTTTCTTT CASSEGPRTNTEAFF
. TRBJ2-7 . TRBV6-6 TGTGCCAGCAAGGGGAGCTCCTACGAGCAGTACTTC CASKGSSYEQYF
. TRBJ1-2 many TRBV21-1 TGTGCCAGCAATCACGTGCGGGACTTACTCAGGAAGGTCTATGGCTACACCTTC CASNHVRDLLRKVYGYTF
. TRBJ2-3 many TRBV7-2 TGTGCCAGCAGCTTAGGGGTAGGGTTCCGCACAGATACGCAGTATTTT CASSLGVGFRTDTQYF
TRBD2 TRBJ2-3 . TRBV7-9 TGTGCCAGCAGCAAATCAGGGAGGGCGGGATTCGCGCAGTATTTT CASSKSGRAGFAQYF
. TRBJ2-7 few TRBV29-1 TGCAGCGTTGAGGGGGGTCACGAGCAGTACTTC CSVEGGHEQYF
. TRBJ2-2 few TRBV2 TGTGCCAGCAGTGCCCCGGCAGCCGGGGAGCTGTTTTTT CASSAPAAGELFF
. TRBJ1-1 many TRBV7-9 TGTGCCAGCAGTCCGATGGAGGGATGGACTGAAGCTTTCTTT CASSPMEGWTEAFF
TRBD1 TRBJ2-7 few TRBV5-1 TGCGCCAGCAGCCGGGGCGGGACAGGGGGACCGTACGAGCAGTACTTC CASSRGGTGGPYEQYF
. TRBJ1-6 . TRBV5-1 TGCGCCAGCAGCTTGGAGGGAGTTAATTCACCCCTCCACTTT CASSLEGVNSPLHF
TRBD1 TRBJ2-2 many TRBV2 TGTGCCAGCAGGAAGGGACAGGGGATGTCCGGGGAGCTGTTTTTT CASRKGQGMSGELFF
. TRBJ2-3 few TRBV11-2 TGTGCCAGCAGCTTAGACTCGTTGGATACGCAGTATTTT CASSLDSLDTQYF
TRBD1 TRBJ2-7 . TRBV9 TGTGCCAGCAGCGTAGGACAGGGCAGGGAGCAGTACTTC CASSVGQGREQYF
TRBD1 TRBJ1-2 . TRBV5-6 TGTGCCAGCAGCTTGAAGCCGGGACAGGTGATTCTCTATGGCTACACCTTC CASSLKPGQVILYGYTF
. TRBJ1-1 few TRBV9 TGTGCCAGCAGAGCAGGGGTAGAGTACACTGAAGCTTTCTTT CASRAGVEYTEAFF